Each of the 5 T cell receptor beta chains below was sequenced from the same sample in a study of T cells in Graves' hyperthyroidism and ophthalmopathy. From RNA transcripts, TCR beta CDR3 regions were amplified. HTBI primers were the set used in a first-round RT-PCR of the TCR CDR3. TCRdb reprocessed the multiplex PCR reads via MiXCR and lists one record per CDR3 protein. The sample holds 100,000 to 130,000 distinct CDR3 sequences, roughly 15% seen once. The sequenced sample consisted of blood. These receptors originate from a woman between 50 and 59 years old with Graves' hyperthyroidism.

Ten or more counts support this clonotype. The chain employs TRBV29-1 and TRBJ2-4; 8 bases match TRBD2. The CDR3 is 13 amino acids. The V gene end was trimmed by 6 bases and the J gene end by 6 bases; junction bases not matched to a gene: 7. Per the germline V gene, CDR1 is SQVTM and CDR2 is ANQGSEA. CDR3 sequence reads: CSVNGRVGNIQYF. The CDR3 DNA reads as TGCAGCGTAAACGGGAGGGTCGGAAACATTCAGTACTTC.

CDR3 coding DNA: TGCAGTGCTAGCCCCATTAGCATGAACACTGAAGCTTTCTTT. Translation gives CSASPISMNTEAFF. This sequence joins TRBV20-1 and TRBJ1-1; D is unresolved. V was cut by 3 bases and J by 0 bases, with 11 bases left in between. Germline assignment: CDR1 DFQATT and CDR2 SNEGSKA (reference sequence). CDR3 length equals 14 residues.

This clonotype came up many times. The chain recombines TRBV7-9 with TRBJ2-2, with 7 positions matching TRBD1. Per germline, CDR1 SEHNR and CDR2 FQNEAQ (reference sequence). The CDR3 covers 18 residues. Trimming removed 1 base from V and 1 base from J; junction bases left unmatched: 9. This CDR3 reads CASSLGKPGTVNTGELFF. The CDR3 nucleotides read TGTGCCAGCAGCTTAGGGAAACCCGGGACAGTGAACACCGGGGAGCTGTTTTTT.

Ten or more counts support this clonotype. The CDR3 region has the DNA TGTGCCAGCAGCCAACTCCAGGGACAGGGTGGTTCACCCCTCCACTTT. Its protein is CASSQLQGQGGSPLHF. The chain employs TRBV14 and TRBJ1-6; 9 bases map to TRBD1. The CDR3 loop spans 16 amino acids. With 2 bases clipped from V and 9 bases from J, the junction kept 8 bases outside the gene matches. In germline, CDR1 is SGHDN, CDR2 FVKESK.

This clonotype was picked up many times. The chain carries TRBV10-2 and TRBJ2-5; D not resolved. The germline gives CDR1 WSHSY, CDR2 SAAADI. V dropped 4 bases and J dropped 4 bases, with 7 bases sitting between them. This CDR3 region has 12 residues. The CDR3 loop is CASSAIGETQYF. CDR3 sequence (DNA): TGCGCCAGCAGTGCAATCGGAGAGACCCAGTACTTC.